This T cell receptor beta chain is drawn from a study of blood T cell repertoires in COVID-19. Original analysis: Estimates of nucleated cell counts were drawn from the amplification of reference gene primers. Assay: immunoSEQ multiplex PCR; the TCRdb copy retains only in-frame clones and omits some. Clone size and the V and J calls come from that table; the DNA yielded D and trimming. The sample yields 380,000 or so clones, about 87% seen once. The germline V and J ends were trimmed by 7 bases and 8 bases, with 15 bases remaining between them. Germline V CDR1 and CDR2: SGHTA, FQGNSA. CDR3 length: 13 residues. Each recovered donor of Cohort 3 presented with two negative PCRs, clearance, or symptom resolution.

V gene TRBV7-2 combines with J gene TRBJ2-1; weak D call: TRBD1 (6 bases). This TCR derives from a man aged 25-45 years who had recovered from COVID-19. The sequencing input was PBMCs or T cells enriched from blood (not recorded which). CDR3 nucleotides: TGTGCCAGCACCCCCAGGGGATGGCATGAGCAGTTCTTC. Its protein product is CASTPRGWHEQFF.